These T cell receptor beta chains were read from a single sample in a study of shared clonotypes between healthy human individuals. Only in-frame clones appear in the TCRdb table, and some are missing; sequencing was by immunoSEQ multiplex PCR. The sample lists 2 million to 2.5 million clones, about 92% occurring once. The sequenced material came from naive CD4+ T cells from PBMCs. The receptors were gathered from a man between 18 and 29 years old in good health. Some clones in this sample may be carry-over from other donors' samples. Both conserved end residues are part of each CDR3. A D gene is named only where the DNA matches it firmly. Not every row has a clone size; where given, it reads once, few, many or a size class.

TRBJ2-7	.	.	TRBV5-4	CASRAGGLISSYEQYF	TGTGCCAGCAGGGCCGGGGGCCTAATCTCATCCTACGAGCAGTACTTC
TRBJ2-3	.	TRBD2	TRBV28	CASSLLAGADTQYF	TGTGCCAGCAGTCTACTAGCGGGGGCAGATACGCAGTATTTT
TRBJ2-7	.	.	TRBV11-2	CASSPDRIEQYF	TGTGCCAGCAGCCCGGACAGAATCGAGCAGTACTTC
TRBJ2-2	.	TRBD1	TRBV2	CASSEVGTGTGELFF	TGTGCCAGCAGTGAAGTGGGGACAGGGACCGGGGAGCTGTTTTTT
TRBJ1-2	.	.	TRBV5-4	CASSLRGELDYGYTF	TGTGCCAGCAGCTTGAGAGGGGAATTAGACTATGGCTACACCTTC
TRBJ2-6	.	TRBD2	TRBV27	CASSETSGLSGANVLTF	TGTGCCAGCAGTGAGACTAGCGGTCTCTCTGGGGCCAACGTCCTGACTTTC
TRBJ1-6	.	.	TRBV28	CASTSPQAGFSPLHF	TGTGCCAGCACCTCACCCCAGGCGGGATTTTCACCCCTCCACTTT
TRBJ2-7	.	.	TRBV28	CASSLYSYEQYF	TGTGCCAGCAGTTTATACTCGTACGAGCAGTACTTC
TRBJ1-2	.	TRBD1	TRBV28	CASSTLDREHTF	TGTGCCAGCAGTACCTTGGACAGGGAGCACACCTTC
TRBJ2-7	.	TRBD1	TRBV18	CASSPPGQGGQYF	TGTGCCAGCTCACCCCCGGGACAGGGAGGGCAGTACTTC
TRBJ1-3	.	.	TRBV28	CASSFRGPGNTIYF	TGTGCCAGCAGTTTCCGGGGGCCTGGAAACACCATATATTTT
TRBJ2-7	.	.	TRBV6-1	CASSDPSGAFYEQYF	TGTGCCAGCAGTGACCCTTCAGGGGCCTTCTACGAGCAGTACTTC
TRBJ2-1	.	TRBD1	TRBV4-3	CASSQETTGMGQFF	TGCGCCAGCAGCCAAGAAACGACAGGGATGGGGCAGTTCTTC
TRBJ2-7	.	TRBD1	TRBV19	CASSIELWTGAYEQYF	TGTGCCAGTAGTATCGAGTTATGGACAGGGGCCTACGAGCAGTACTTC
TRBJ1-1	.	.	TRBV5-1	CASSLDVKRNTEAFF	TGCGCCAGCAGCTTGGATGTAAAGAGGAACACTGAAGCTTTCTTT
TRBJ1-5	.	.	TRBV28	CASRKSSPSNQPQHF	TGTGCCAGCAGAAAGAGTTCCCCCTCCAACCAGCCCCAGCATTTT
TRBJ2-7	.	.	TRBV18	CASSPDGRSYEQYF	TGTGCCAGCTCACCGGACGGACGCTCCTACGAGCAGTACTTC
TRBJ1-5	.	.	TRBV5-8	CASSLTRGSWRDQPQHF	TGTGCCAGCAGCCTCACTCGGGGCTCCTGGAGGGATCAGCCCCAGCATTTT
TRBJ1-1	.	.	TRBV7-2	CASRLGQPRGDEAFF	TGTGCCAGCAGATTAGGACAGCCTCGAGGGGATGAAGCTTTCTTT
TRBJ2-1	.	TRBD2	TRBV10-3	CAISGGTSGSRNEQFF	TGTGCCATCAGTGGTGGTACTAGCGGGAGTCGGAATGAGCAGTTCTTC
TRBJ2-3	.	.	TRBV10-3	CAISGRSTDTQYF	TGTGCCATCAGCGGGCGAAGCACAGATACGCAGTATTTT
TRBJ2-7	once	.	TRBV29-1	CSVGGPGDEQYF	TGCAGCGTTGGGGGTCCGGGGGACGAGCAGTACTTC
TRBJ1-1	.	TRBD1	TRBV6-5	CASRRTGITEAFF	TGTGCCAGCAGGCGGACAGGGATAACTGAAGCTTTCTTT
TRBJ1-1	.	.	TRBV9	CASSPRGVGPNTEAFF	TGTGCCAGCAGCCCACGAGGTGTCGGGCCGAACACTGAAGCTTTCTTT
TRBJ1-2	.	.	TRBV6-5	CASSGRRDGIGYTF	TGTGCCAGCAGTGGGAGACGGGACGGTATCGGCTACACCTTC
TRBJ2-1	.	TRBD2	TRBV6-1	CASSEASGYNEQFF	TGTGCCAGCAGTGAGGCTAGCGGTTACAATGAGCAGTTCTTC
TRBJ2-5	.	.	TRBV5-1	CASSLGLLQGGETQYF	TGCGCCAGCAGCTTGGGTCTTCTACAGGGAGGCGAGACCCAGTACTTC
TRBJ2-3	.	.	TRBV7-2	CASSLTRGADTQYF	TGTGCCAGCAGCTTAACGAGGGGGGCAGATACGCAGTATTTT
TRBJ1-1	.	TRBD1	TRBV4-3	CASSPDRGMNTEAFF	TGCGCCAGCAGCCCGGACAGGGGGATGAACACTGAAGCTTTCTTT
TRBJ2-7	.	TRBD2	TRBV19	CASSITSGRPGLNEQYF	TGTGCCAGTAGTATTACTAGCGGGAGGCCCGGGTTGAATGAGCAGTACTTC
TRBJ1-1	few	TRBD1	TRBV9	CASSTGTVASTF	TGTGCCAGCAGCACAGGGACAGTCGCCTCAACTTTT
TRBJ2-3	.	.	TRBV11-3	CASSPKEGRTDTQYF	TGTGCCAGCAGCCCGAAGGAGGGAAGAACAGATACGCAGTATTTT
TRBJ2-1	.	.	TRBV5-4	CASSVYGVSYNEQFF	TGTGCCAGCAGCGTATACGGGGTGTCGTACAATGAGCAGTTCTTC
TRBJ1-1	.	.	TRBV7-6	CASSLGMNTEAFF	TGTGCCAGCAGCTTAGGGATGAACACTGAAGCTTTCTTT
TRBJ2-3	.	TRBD1	TRBV5-1	CASSPGQLPLSDTQYF	TGCGCCAGCAGTCCGGGACAGTTACCCCTTTCAGATACGCAGTATTTT
TRBJ2-7	.	TRBD1	TRBV15	CATSRVRDSAYEQYF	TGTGCCACCAGCAGAGTTCGGGACAGTGCCTACGAGCAGTACTTC
TRBJ2-7	.	.	TRBV5-6	CASSRLEGAAVLGEQYF	TGTGCCAGCAGCCGCCTCGAAGGGGCCGCGGTTCTAGGCGAGCAGTACTTC
TRBJ2-6	.	.	TRBV5-6	CASRGLSGANVLTF	TGTGCCAGCAGGGGACTCTCTGGGGCCAACGTCCTGACTTTC
TRBJ1-1	.	.	TRBV19	CASSIAGLGKAFF	TGTGCCAGTAGTATAGCAGGGTTGGGGAAAGCTTTCTTT
TRBJ1-1	.	TRBD1	TRBV7-2	CASSLGGTGNTEAFF	TGTGCCAGCAGCTTAGGAGGGACAGGGAACACTGAAGCTTTCTTT
TRBJ1-2	.	.	TRBV28	CASRRIQGGRFWVIGYTF	TGTGCCAGCAGACGGATCCAGGGTGGCCGTTTTTGGGTGATCGGCTACACCTTC
TRBJ1-1	.	.	TRBV11-2	CASSLLFNTEAFF	TGTGCCAGCAGCTTACTGTTTAACACTGAAGCTTTCTTT
TRBJ1-3	.	.	TRBV7-3	CASGGGAGNTIYF	TGTGCCAGCGGAGGGGGAGCTGGAAACACCATATATTTT
TRBJ1-2	.	.	TRBV5-1	CASSLATGVNYGYTF	TGCGCCAGCAGCTTGGCGACAGGTGTCAACTATGGCTACACCTTC
TRBJ2-7	.	TRBD2	TRBV27	CASRIGLAGGPSSYEQYF	TGTGCCAGCAGGATTGGACTAGCGGGAGGGCCCAGCTCCTACGAGCAGTACTTC
TRBJ2-3	.	.	TRBV9	CASSVQASTDTQYF	TGTGCCAGCAGCGTCCAGGCTAGCACAGATACGCAGTATTTT
TRBJ1-2	.	.	TRBV5-1	CASSLEQGHYGYTF	TGCGCCAGCAGCTTGGAACAGGGCCACTATGGCTACACCTTC
TRBJ1-1	.	TRBD1	TRBV7-9	CASSGTGGTEAFF	TGTGCCAGCAGCGGAACAGGGGGCACTGAAGCTTTCTTT
TRBJ1-2	.	.	TRBV7-2	CASSLTQNYGYTF	TGTGCCAGCAGCCTTACACAGAACTATGGCTACACCTTC
TRBJ2-7	.	TRBD2	TRBV7-2	CASSARTSGRVYEQYF	TGTGCCAGCAGCGCGCGGACTAGCGGGAGAGTGTACGAGCAGTACTTC
TRBJ1-1	once	.	TRBV28	CASSPRTQRNTEAFF	TGTGCCAGCAGTCCGCGGACACAGAGGAACACTGAAGCTTTCTTT
TRBJ1-6	.	TRBD1	TRBV2	CASRSQGVNSPLHF	TGTGCCAGCAGATCACAGGGGGTTAATTCACCCCTCCACTTT
TRBJ2-7	.	.	TRBV2	CAGQTGLSSYEQYF	TGTGCCGGTCAAACAGGTCTCAGCTCCTACGAGCAGTACTTC
TRBJ2-3	.	TRBD2	TRBV7-8	CASSQTGAGVLDTQYF	TGTGCCAGCAGCCAAACTGGCGCGGGAGTGTTAGATACGCAGTATTTT
TRBJ2-1	.	.	TRBV6-1	CASTSLNNEQFF	TGTGCCAGCACTTCTCTCAACAATGAGCAGTTCTTC
TRBJ2-3	.	.	TRBV5-1	CASSLFASRESDTQYF	TGCGCCAGCAGCTTGTTCGCTTCCAGAGAATCCGATACGCAGTATTTT
TRBJ2-2	.	.	TRBV7-7	CASSNDGFYTGELFF	TGTGCCAGCAGCAATGACGGTTTCTACACCGGGGAGCTGTTTTTT